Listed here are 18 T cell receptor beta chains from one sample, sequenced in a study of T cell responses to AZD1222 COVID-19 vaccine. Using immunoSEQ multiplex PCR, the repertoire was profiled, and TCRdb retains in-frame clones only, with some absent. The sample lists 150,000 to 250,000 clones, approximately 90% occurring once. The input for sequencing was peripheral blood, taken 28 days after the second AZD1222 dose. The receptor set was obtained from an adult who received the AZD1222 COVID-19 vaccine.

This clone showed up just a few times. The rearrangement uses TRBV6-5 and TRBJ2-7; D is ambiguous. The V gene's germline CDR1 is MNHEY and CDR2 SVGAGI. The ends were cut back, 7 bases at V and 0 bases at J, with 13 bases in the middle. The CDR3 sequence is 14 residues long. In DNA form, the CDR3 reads TGTGCCAGCAAGGTCTTGTCAAGCTCCTACGAGCAGTACTTC. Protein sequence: CASKVLSSSYEQYF.

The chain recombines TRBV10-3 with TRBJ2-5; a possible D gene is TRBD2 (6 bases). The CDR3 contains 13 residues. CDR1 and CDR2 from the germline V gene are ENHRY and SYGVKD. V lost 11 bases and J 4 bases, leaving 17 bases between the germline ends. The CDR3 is CAASRGSGETQYF. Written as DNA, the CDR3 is TGTGCCGCCTCCCGGGGGAGTGGAGAGACCCAGTACTTC.

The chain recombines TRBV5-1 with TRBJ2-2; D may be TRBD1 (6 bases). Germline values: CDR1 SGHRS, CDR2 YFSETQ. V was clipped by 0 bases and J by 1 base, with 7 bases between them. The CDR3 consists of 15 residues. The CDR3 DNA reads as TGCGCCAGCAGCTTGGAGGGACAGAACACCGGGGAGCTGTTTTTT. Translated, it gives CASSLEGQNTGELFF.

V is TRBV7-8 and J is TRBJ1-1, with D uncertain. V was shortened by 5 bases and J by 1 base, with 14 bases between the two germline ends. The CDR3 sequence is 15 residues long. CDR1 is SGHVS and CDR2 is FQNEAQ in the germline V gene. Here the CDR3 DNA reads TGTGCCAGCAGCCCTCGCGCCGGGAAGAACACTGAAGCTTTCTTT. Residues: CASSPRAGKNTEAFF.

The CDR3 sequence is CASSDSEGSEQFF. CDR3 nucleotides: TGTGCCAGCAGTGACTCCGAGGGATCTGAGCAGTTCTTC. This chain uses TRBV6-4 with TRBJ2-1; perhaps TRBD2 as D (5 bases). V gave up 0 bases and J gave up 9 bases, with 9 bases separating them. The CDR3 consists of 13 residues. Germline loops: CDR1 MRHNA, CDR2 SNTAGT.

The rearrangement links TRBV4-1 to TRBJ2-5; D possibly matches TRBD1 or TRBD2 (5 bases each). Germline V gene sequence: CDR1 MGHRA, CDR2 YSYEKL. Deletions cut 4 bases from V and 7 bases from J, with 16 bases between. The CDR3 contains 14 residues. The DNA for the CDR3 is TGCGCCAGCAGCCCTCGGGACCGTTTTGGGACCCAGTACTTC. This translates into CASSPRDRFGTQYF.

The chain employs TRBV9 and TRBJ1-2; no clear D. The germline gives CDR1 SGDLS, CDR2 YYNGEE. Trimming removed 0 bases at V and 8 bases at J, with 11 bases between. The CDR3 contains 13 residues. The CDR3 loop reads CASSVGAERGYTF. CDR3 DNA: TGTGCCAGCAGCGTAGGGGCGGAGCGGGGCTACACCTTC.

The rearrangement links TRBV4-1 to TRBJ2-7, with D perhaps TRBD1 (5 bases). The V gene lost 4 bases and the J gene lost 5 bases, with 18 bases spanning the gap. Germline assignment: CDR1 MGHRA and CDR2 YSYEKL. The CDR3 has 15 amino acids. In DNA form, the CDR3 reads TGCGCCAGCAGCCTCCTAGGCCAGGGCCTCAACGAGCAGTACTTC. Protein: CASSLLGQGLNEQYF.

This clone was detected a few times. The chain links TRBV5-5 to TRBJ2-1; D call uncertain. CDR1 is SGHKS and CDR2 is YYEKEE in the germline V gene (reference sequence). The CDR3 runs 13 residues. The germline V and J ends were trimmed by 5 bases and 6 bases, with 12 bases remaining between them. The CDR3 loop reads CASSSPVGNEQFF. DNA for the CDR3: TGTGCCAGCAGTTCCCCGGTTGGCAATGAGCAGTTCTTC.

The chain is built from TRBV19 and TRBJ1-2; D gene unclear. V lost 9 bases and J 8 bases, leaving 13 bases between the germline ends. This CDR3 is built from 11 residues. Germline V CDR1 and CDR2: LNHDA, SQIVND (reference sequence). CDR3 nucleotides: TGTGCCAGCCCAGCGCAGGACGGCTACACCTTC. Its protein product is CASPAQDGYTF.

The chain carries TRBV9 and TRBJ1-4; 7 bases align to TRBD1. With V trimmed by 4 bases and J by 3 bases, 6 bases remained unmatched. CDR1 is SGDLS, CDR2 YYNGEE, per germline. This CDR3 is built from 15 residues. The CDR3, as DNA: TGTGCCAGCAGCCCAACGGGACAGCCTAATGAAAAACTGTTTTTT. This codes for CASSPTGQPNEKLFF.

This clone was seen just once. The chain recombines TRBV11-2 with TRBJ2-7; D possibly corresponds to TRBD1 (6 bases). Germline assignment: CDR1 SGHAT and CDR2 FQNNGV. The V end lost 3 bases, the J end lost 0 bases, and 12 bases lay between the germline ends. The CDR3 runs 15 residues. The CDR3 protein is CASSLDSTFSYEQYF. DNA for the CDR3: TGTGCCAGCAGCTTGGACAGCACGTTCTCCTACGAGCAGTACTTC.

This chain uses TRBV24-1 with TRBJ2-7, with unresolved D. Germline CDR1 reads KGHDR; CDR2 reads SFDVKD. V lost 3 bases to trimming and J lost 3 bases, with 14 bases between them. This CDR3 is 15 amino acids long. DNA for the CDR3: TGTGCCACCAGTGATCCTAGGAACTCCCTCTACGAGCAGTACTTC. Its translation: CATSDPRNSLYEQYF.

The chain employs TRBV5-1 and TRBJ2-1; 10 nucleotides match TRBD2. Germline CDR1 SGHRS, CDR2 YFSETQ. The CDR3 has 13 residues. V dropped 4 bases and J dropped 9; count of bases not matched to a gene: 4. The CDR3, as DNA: TGCGCCAGCAGCCCCGGGACTAGCGTTGAGCAGTTCTTC. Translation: CASSPGTSVEQFF.

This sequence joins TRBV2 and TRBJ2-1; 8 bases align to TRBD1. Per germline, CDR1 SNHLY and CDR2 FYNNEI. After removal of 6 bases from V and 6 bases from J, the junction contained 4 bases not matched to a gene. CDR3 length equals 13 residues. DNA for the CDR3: TGTGCCAGCAGGGCTACAGGGGGCAATGAGCAGTTCTTC. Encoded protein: CASRATGGNEQFF.

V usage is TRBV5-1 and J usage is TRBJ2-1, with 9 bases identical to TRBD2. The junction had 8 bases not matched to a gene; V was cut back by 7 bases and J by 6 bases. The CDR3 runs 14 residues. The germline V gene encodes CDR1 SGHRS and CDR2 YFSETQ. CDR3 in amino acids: CASCAVAGANEQFF. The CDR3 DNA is TGCGCCAGCTGTGCGGTAGCGGGGGCCAATGAGCAGTTCTTC.

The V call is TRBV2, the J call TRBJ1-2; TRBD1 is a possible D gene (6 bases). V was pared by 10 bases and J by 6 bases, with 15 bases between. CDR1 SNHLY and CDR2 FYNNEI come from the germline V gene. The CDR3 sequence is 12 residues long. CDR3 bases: TGTGCCACCAGACAGGACTCTCATGGCTACACCTTC. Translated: CATRQDSHGYTF.

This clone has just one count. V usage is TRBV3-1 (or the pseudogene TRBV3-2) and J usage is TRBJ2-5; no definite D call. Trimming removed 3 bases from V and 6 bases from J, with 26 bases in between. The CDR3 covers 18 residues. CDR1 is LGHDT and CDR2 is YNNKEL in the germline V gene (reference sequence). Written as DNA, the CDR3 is TGTGCCAGCAGCCACCTACCCTTGGGAAAGCGAGTTCAAAAGACCCAGTACTTC. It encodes CASSHLPLGKRVQKTQYF.